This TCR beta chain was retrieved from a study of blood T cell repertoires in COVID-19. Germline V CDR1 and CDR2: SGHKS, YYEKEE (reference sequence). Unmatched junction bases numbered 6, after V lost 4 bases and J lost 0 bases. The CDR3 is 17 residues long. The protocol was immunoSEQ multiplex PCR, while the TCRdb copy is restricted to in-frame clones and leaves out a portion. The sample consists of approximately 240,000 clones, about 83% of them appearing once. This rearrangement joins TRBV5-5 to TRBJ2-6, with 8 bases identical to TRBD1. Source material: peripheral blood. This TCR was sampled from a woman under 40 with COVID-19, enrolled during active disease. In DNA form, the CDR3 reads TGTGCCAGCAGCCCCGACAGGGGACGCTCTGGGGCCAACGTCCTGACTTTC. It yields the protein CASSPDRGRSGANVLTF. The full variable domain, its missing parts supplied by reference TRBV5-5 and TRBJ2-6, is DAGVTQSPTHLIKTRGQQVTLRCSPISGHKSVSWYQQVLGQGPQFIFQYYEKEERGRGNFPDRFSARQFPNYSSELNVNALLLGDSALYLCASSPDRGRSGANVLTFGAGSRLTVL.